Below, one T cell receptor beta chain is given with its context. Generated by immunoSEQ multiplex PCR, the TCRdb table keeps only in-frame clones and is missing some. The table records about 25,000 clones, 85% to 90% of them present only once. The data were taken from a study of blood T cell repertoires in COVID-19. The wider study: Both acute and convalescent COVID-19 samples were obtained from the United States, Italy and Spain. The cDNA or gDNA used as material had been derived from T cells, B-cell-depleted T cells, or PBMCs.

Germline values: CDR1 SGDLS, CDR2 YYNGEE. The CDR3 has 15 amino acids. Trimming pared 3 bases from V and 0 bases from J, leaving 10 bases between. The J gene is TRBJ2-1, the V gene TRBV9; D is possibly TRBD1 (5 bases). Material for sequencing was peripheral blood. The clonotype comes from a man aged 65-85 years with active COVID-19. CDR3 amino acids: CASSASGNSYNEQFF. In DNA, the CDR3 is TGTGCCAGCAGCGCTTCAGGGAACTCCTACAATGAGCAGTTCTTC.